The next 3 T cell receptor beta chains were all read from a single sample in a study of shared clonotypes between healthy human individuals. Here immunoSEQ multiplex PCR was the method, and the copy in TCRdb shows in-frame clones only, minus some. The sample lists 550,000 to 800,000 clones, around 67% occurring once. The source material was memory CD4+ T cells sorted from blood. Subset denoted: CD45RA-negative fraction. Receptors were obtained from a woman aged 30 to 39 in good health.

CDR3 sequence: CASSQNSRSGRGSEQFF. Written as DNA, the CDR3 is TGCGCCAGCAGCCAAAACTCAAGGAGCGGGAGGGGTAGTGAGCAGTTCTTC. The chain links TRBV4-1 to TRBJ2-1, with 10 nucleotides matching TRBD2. This CDR3 has 17 amino acids. V dropped 2 bases and J dropped 9; count of bases not matched to a gene: 13. Germline V CDR1 and CDR2: MGHRA, YSYEKL.

The chain uses TRBV7-9 and TRBJ2-7; the D gene is possibly TRBD2 (5 bases). The CDR3 is made up of 14 amino acids. V lost 5 bases and J 9 bases, leaving 20 bases between the germline ends. Germline-derived CDR1 and CDR2 are SEHNR and FQNEAQ (reference sequence). The CDR3 is CASSPTGVRPGQYF. CDR3 nucleotide sequence: TGTGCCAGCAGCCCCACCGGGGTCCGGCCGGGGCAGTACTTC.

This clone was seen a handful of times. The J gene is TRBJ2-1, the V gene TRBV18; tentatively, D is TRBD1 or TRBD2 (5 bases each). CDR1 KGHSH and CDR2 LQKENI come from the germline V gene. The CDR3 length is 15 residues. V gave up 0 bases and J gave up 9 bases, with 15 bases separating them. The CDR3 sequence is CASSPPGPSRGEQFF. CDR3 DNA sequence: TGTGCCAGCTCACCACCGGGACCTTCGAGGGGTGAGCAGTTCTTC.